This is a list of T cell receptor beta chains from one sample in a study of PD-L1 blockade in urothelial cancer. Method: immunoSEQ multiplex PCR; TCRdb's copy keeps in-frame clones and lacks some. The sample carries some 110,000 clones, 75% to 95% recorded once. The sequences come from PBMCs, collected around atezolizumab (anti-PD-L1) treatment. The receptors were gathered from a man aged 55 to 70 with urothelial cancer. The CDR3 runs from the conserved cysteine through the conserved F or W. D genes are given only for firm matches. Expanded clones get a size class; other rows say once, few or many, or leave the size out.

J: TRBJ1-2; size: .; V: TRBV7-2; D: .; CDR3: CASSLAGGNYGYTF; DNA: TGTGCCAGCAGCTTAGCGGGGGGAAACTATGGCTACACCTTC
J: TRBJ2-3; size: .; V: TRBV6-1; D: .; CDR3: CASSDKRVETDTQYF; DNA: TGTGCCAGCAGTGACAAGCGGGTAGAAACAGATACGCAGTATTTT
J: TRBJ1-2; size: .; V: TRBV18; D: .; CDR3: CASSPSGQGANYGYTF; DNA: TGTGCCAGCTCACCGTCGGGACAAGGAGCTAACTATGGCTACACCTTC
J: TRBJ1-1; size: .; V: TRBV30; D: .; CDR3: CAGRRVQGRVNTEAFF; DNA: TGTGCCGGGAGAAGGGTGCAGGGTCGGGTGAACACTGAAGCTTTCTTT
J: TRBJ1-4; size: once; V: TRBV5-1; D: .; CDR3: CASSLAGNEKLFF; DNA: TGCGCCAGCAGCTTAGCGGGAAATGAAAAACTGTTTTTT
J: TRBJ2-7; size: .; V: TRBV6-1; D: TRBD1; CDR3: CASSWTGGSYEQYF; DNA: TGTGCCAGCAGTTGGACAGGGGGATCCTACGAGCAGTACTTC
J: TRBJ2-3; size: once; V: TRBV11-2; D: TRBD2; CDR3: CASSLETSGGATDTQYF; DNA: TGTGCCAGCAGCTTAGAGACTAGCGGGGGGGCCACAGATACGCAGTATTTT
J: TRBJ2-2; size: .; V: TRBV12-5; D: TRBD2; CDR3: CASGLVQRGGLLRNTGELFF; DNA: TGTGCTAGTGGTTTGGTACAGCGGGGGGGCTTATTACGGAACACCGGGGAGCTGTTTTTT
J: TRBJ2-2; size: .; V: TRBV28; D: .; CDR3: CASRLPGGAKRENTGELFF; DNA: TGTGCCAGCAGGCTTCCAGGGGGCGCTAAGCGGGAGAACACCGGGGAGCTGTTTTTT
J: TRBJ2-7; size: .; V: TRBV10-3; D: TRBD1; CDR3: CASQGARQQYF; DNA: TGTGCCAGTCAGGGGGCCCGCCAGCAGTACTTC
J: TRBJ2-5; size: once; V: TRBV6-1; D: TRBD2; CDR3: CAGCCGTSVQETQYF; DNA: TGTGCCGGATGTTGCGGGACTAGCGTCCAAGAGACCCAGTACTTC